The 27 T cell receptor beta chains reported below all come from one sample, sequenced in a study of shared clonotypes between healthy human individuals. The method was immunoSEQ multiplex PCR; TCRdb's version includes in-frame clones alone and lacks a portion of them. The sample holds under 850,000 clones, about two thirds seen once. Sequencing was performed on memory CD4+ T cells sorted from blood. The subset: CD45RA-negative fraction. The receptors shown here come from a woman aged 25 to 39 in good health.

A single count supports this clone. This sequence joins TRBV6-6 and TRBJ1-5, with 8 positions matching TRBD1. Unmatched junction bases numbered 5, after V lost 4 bases and J lost 6 bases. Per the germline V gene, CDR1 is MNHNY and CDR2 is SVGAGI (reference sequence). CDR3 length: 14 amino acids. The CDR3 DNA follows: TGTGCCAGCAGTTTAACAGGGGGTAGTCAGCCCCAGCATTTT. This codes for CASSLTGGSQPQHF.

The chain has TRBV18 and TRBJ2-5, with D uncertain. Between the trimmed V and J ends, which lost 3 bases and 10 bases, there was a span of 18 bases. This CDR3 is 14 amino acids long. Per germline, CDR1 KGHSH and CDR2 LQKENI. The CDR3 sequence is CASSPPGIPVCQYF. CDR3 DNA: TGTGCCAGCTCACCCCCCGGCATCCCGGTGTGCCAGTACTTC. Full variable domain (remainder filled in from reference TRBV18 and TRBJ2-5): NAGVMQNPRHLVRRRGQEARLRCSPMKGHSHVYWYRQLPEEGLKFMVYLQKENIIDESGMPKERFSAEFPKEGPSILRIQQVVRGDSAAYFCASSPPGIPVCQYFGPGTRLLVL.

This clone was recorded once. The gene calls are TRBV7-6 and TRBJ1-2, with TRBD1 matching over 8 bases. The CDR3 is made up of 15 amino acids. Germline V gene lookup returns CDR1 SGHVS and CDR2 FNYEAQ. V was clipped by 5 bases and J by 4 bases; unmatched bases: 9. In DNA, the CDR3 is TGTGCCAGCAGCACCGGAGGACAGGGATCCTATGGCTACACCTTC. The encoded protein is CASSTGGQGSYGYTF.

This chain uses TRBV5-1 with TRBJ1-4; D is possibly TRBD1 (6 bases). V lost 2 bases to trimming and J lost 4 bases, with 9 bases between them. This CDR3 is built from 14 residues. Germline values: CDR1 SGHRS, CDR2 YFSETQ. As DNA, the CDR3 is TGCGCCAGCAGCTTCGGGGGCCTTAATGAAAAACTGTTTTTT. It is translated as CASSFGGLNEKLFF. Supplemented by reference TRBV5-1 and TRBJ1-4, the full variable domain reads KAGVTQTPRYLIKTRGQQVTLSCSPISGHRSVSWYQQTPGQGLQFLFEYFSETQRNKGNFPGRFSGRQFSNSRSEMNVSTLELGDSALYLCASSFGGLNEKLFFGSGTQLSVL.

The genes are TRBV28 and TRBJ1-5; no reliable D call. This CDR3 has 13 residues. With 8 bases removed from V and 9 bases from J, the gap between germline ends came to 17 bases. CDR1 is MDHEN, CDR2 SYDVKM, per germline. CDR3 protein: CASGLAGSWPQHF. The CDR3 nucleotides read TGTGCCAGCGGGCTGGCGGGATCTTGGCCCCAGCATTTT.

The chain has TRBV28 and TRBJ1-2, with a tentative D call TRBD1 (5 bases). Trimming took off 8 bases at V and 1 base at J, with 11 bases between the two ends. Germline V lookup: CDR1 MDHEN, CDR2 SYDVKM. The CDR3 length is 13 residues. CDR3 DNA: TGTGCCAGCTTTTCCAGGGATAACTATGGCTACACCTTC. It translates to CASFSRDNYGYTF.

The chain employs TRBV27 and TRBJ2-2, with 12 bases aligning to TRBD2. Looked up from germline, CDR1 is MNHEY and CDR2 is SMNVEV (reference sequence). V was clipped by 5 bases and J by 0 bases; unmatched bases: 4. The CDR3 contains 17 residues. The CDR3 DNA reads TGTGCCAGCAGTCCTAGCGGGAGGGCCCCGAACACCGGGGAGCTGTTTTTT. Residues: CASSPSGRAPNTGELFF.

The chain joins TRBV19 to TRBJ1-4; D might be TRBD1 (6 bases). The CDR3 is 16 amino acids. Germline V CDR1 and CDR2: LNHDA, SQIVND (reference sequence). V was shortened by 9 bases and J by 3 bases, with 20 bases between the two germline ends. The CDR3 nucleotides read TGTGCCAGCCTAAAGAGGGGGGGCGCCCCTAATGAAAAACTGTTTTTT. Protein sequence: CASLKRGGAPNEKLFF.

In this sample, this clone turned up a few times. This chain uses TRBV7-8 with TRBJ2-3, with a tentative D call TRBD1 (6 bases). The CDR3 contains 15 residues. V lost 5 bases, J lost 1 base, and 13 bases lay in between. In germline, CDR1 is SGHVS, CDR2 FQNEAQ. CDR3 in DNA: TGTGCCAGCAGCATACGGACAGCGCGCACAGATACGCAGTATTTT. It codes for CASSIRTARTDTQYF.

The genes are TRBV7-9 and TRBJ2-7; 8 bases are a match to TRBD2. Germline trimming cut 4 bases from V and 2 bases from J; bases unmatched to any gene: 10. Germline values: CDR1 SEHNR, CDR2 FQNEAQ (reference sequence). This CDR3 comprises 16 residues. The CDR3 nucleotides read TGTGCCAGCAGCTGGATGAGCGGGAGACGAACCTACGAGCAGTACTTC. Amino acids: CASSWMSGRRTYEQYF.

The V gene is TRBV27, the J gene TRBJ2-7; 7 bases agree with TRBD1. This CDR3 comprises 15 residues. V lost 5 bases, J lost 3 bases, and 10 bases stayed unmatched. The germline V gene encodes CDR1 MNHEY and CDR2 SMNVEV (reference sequence). CDR3 amino acids: CASSKTGTDDYEQYF. In DNA form, the CDR3 reads TGTGCCAGCAGTAAGACCGGGACAGATGACTACGAGCAGTACTTC.

This clone appeared once. J is TRBJ2-2 and V is TRBV11-3; 10 nucleotides line up with TRBD2. After removal of 3 bases from V and 6 bases from J, the junction contained 4 bases not matched to a gene. CDR3 length: 15 amino acids. Germline assignment: CDR1 SGHNT and CDR2 YENEEA. Here the CDR3 reads CASSFGTSVAGELFF. Here the CDR3 DNA reads TGTGCCAGCAGCTTCGGGACTAGCGTGGCCGGGGAGCTGTTTTTT.

Of note for this clone: Different DNA sequences within this sample yield the same CDR3. The chain is built from TRBV10-3 and TRBJ2-3; D remains unclear. Trimming cost V 3 bases and J 0 bases, with 1 base left between them. The CDR3 totals 12 residues. Germline loops: CDR1 ENHRY, CDR2 SYGVKD. The CDR3 DNA reads TGTGCCATCAGTGAAAGCACAGATACGCAGTATTTT. It codes for CAISESTDTQYF.

The chain recombines TRBV27 with TRBJ2-2; 12 positions match TRBD1. Germline V gene sequence: CDR1 MNHEY, CDR2 SMNVEV (reference sequence). This CDR3 spans 18 amino acids. V trimming: 2 bases; J trimming: 5 bases; junction bases outside the gene matches: 9. The CDR3 DNA is TGTGCCAGCAGTTTAAGTCGGGGACAGGGGGCGAGGACCGGGGAGCTGTTTTTT. Encoded protein: CASSLSRGQGARTGELFF.

The chain links TRBV20-1 to TRBJ2-3, with D perhaps assigned TRBD1 or TRBD2 (5 bases each). Germline V gene lookup returns CDR1 DFQATT and CDR2 SNEGSKA (reference sequence). The CDR3 is 11 residues long. V lost 6 bases and J lost 6, with 10 bases in between. CDR3 sequence reads: CSARGYDTQYF. The CDR3 DNA follows: TGCAGTGCCCGGGGCTACGATACGCAGTATTTT.

Notes on this clone: Other nucleotide sequences from this sample produce the same CDR3. V and J are TRBV15 and TRBJ2-1; a weak D match, TRBD2 (6 bases). This CDR3 contains 15 residues. Germline loops: CDR1 LNHNV, CDR2 YYDKDF (reference sequence). V lost 1 base, J lost 7 bases, and 14 bases lay in between. The CDR3 sequence: CATSRGPGVDNEQFF. The CDR3 DNA reads TGTGCCACCAGCAGAGGGCCGGGAGTGGATAATGAGCAGTTCTTC.

This clone came up once. The chain carries TRBV5-1 and TRBJ2-1; no clear D. Trimming left V 5 bases short and J 2 bases short, with 14 bases between. CDR3 size: 15 residues. CDR1 is SGHRS and CDR2 is YFSETQ in the germline V gene. The CDR3 reads CASSYTSSAYNEQFF. DNA of the CDR3: TGCGCCAGCAGTTACACCTCCTCGGCCTACAATGAGCAGTTCTTC.

This clone has a single count. V is TRBV6-5 and J is TRBJ2-3, with D possibly TRBD1 on 6 matching bases. V dropped 6 bases and J dropped 2 bases, with 15 bases sitting between them. The germline V gene encodes CDR1 MNHEY and CDR2 SVGAGI. The CDR3 has 15 amino acids. The DNA of the CDR3 is TGTGCCAGCAGCCCCCCCGGGGACAACACAGATACGCAGTATTTT. Its translation: CASSPPGDNTDTQYF.

The genes are TRBV5-8 and TRBJ2-1; 9 nucleotides line up with TRBD1. The CDR3 length is 14 residues. V shed 4 bases, J shed 5 bases, and the junction held 4 bases outside the gene matches. Germline V gene sequence: CDR1 SGHTS, CDR2 YDEGEE. The CDR3 spells CASSKGQGHNEQFF. CDR3 nucleotide sequence: TGTGCCAGCAGCAAGGGACAGGGTCACAATGAGCAGTTCTTC. The complete variable domain, with remaining parts taken from reference TRBV5-8 and TRBJ2-1, reads EAGVTQSPTHLIKTRGQQATLRCSPISGHTSVYWYQQALGLGLQFLLWYDEGEERNRGNFPPRFSGRQFPNYSSELNVNALELEDSALYLCASSKGQGHNEQFFGPGTRLTVL.

This clone was recorded a few times. The J gene is TRBJ2-3, the V gene TRBV19; tentatively, D is TRBD2 (7 bases). Germline values: CDR1 LNHDA, CDR2 SQIVND (reference sequence). The CDR3 is 17 residues long. V gave up 3 bases and J gave up 2 bases, with 18 bases separating them. The CDR3 sequence is CASSIRRGGLSTDTQYF. The DNA of the CDR3 is TGTGCCAGTAGTATTAGAAGGGGGGGCCTCTCCACAGATACGCAGTATTTT.

V gene TRBV18 combines with J gene TRBJ2-5; D call uncertain. V was shortened by 0 bases and J by 5 bases, with 13 bases between the two germline ends. CDR3 size: 15 residues. The germline CDR1 and CDR2 sequences are KGHSH and LQKENI. In nucleotides, the CDR3 is TGTGCCAGCTCACCACCGGCCCTACTGCAGGAGACCCAGTACTTC. Translated, it gives CASSPPALLQETQYF.

The table lists this clone with a few counts. The identical CDR3 is also encoded by other nucleotide sequences in the sample. This chain links TRBV10-3 with TRBJ1-1, with D possibly being TRBD1 (5 bases). CDR3 length: 11 residues. Deletions cut 8 bases from V and 1 base from J, with 5 bases between. The germline V gene has CDR1 ENHRY and CDR2 SYGVKD. CDR3 in DNA: TGTGCCATCGGGGGGAACACTGAAGCTTTCTTT. Its translation is CAIGGNTEAFF.

V and J are TRBV5-1 and TRBJ2-5; TRBD2 matches at 14 bases. V gave up 4 bases and J gave up 1 base; unmatched junction bases: 6. In germline, CDR1 is SGHRS, CDR2 YFSETQ. This CDR3 is 17 amino acids long. Here the CDR3 reads CASSAGTSGSSQETQYF. The CDR3 coding sequence is TGCGCCAGCAGCGCCGGGACTAGCGGGAGTTCCCAAGAGACCCAGTACTTC.

The genes are TRBV5-8 and TRBJ2-1, with 7 bases that match TRBD2. The V and J ends lost 0 bases and 7 bases, in that order; junction bases with no gene match: 13. CDR3 size: 17 residues. Germline-derived CDR1 and CDR2 are SGHTS and YDEGEE. The CDR3 region is CASSLARLAAVLNEQFF. CDR3 in DNA: TGTGCCAGCAGCTTGGCCCGACTAGCCGCAGTATTGAATGAGCAGTTCTTC.

This clone was picked up a small number of times. V and J are TRBV6-4 and TRBJ2-3; the D gene is possibly TRBD2 (5 bases). This CDR3 contains 13 residues. V was pared by 3 bases and J by 5 bases, with 9 bases between. Germline V lookup: CDR1 MRHNA, CDR2 SNTAGT. Here the CDR3 DNA reads TGTGCCAGCAGTGATAGGACTGGAGATACGCAGTATTTT. This sequence encodes CASSDRTGDTQYF.

The rearrangement links TRBV28 to TRBJ2-2, with D possibly TRBD1 on 6 matching bases. CDR1 MDHEN and CDR2 SYDVKM come from the germline V gene. V lost 10 bases and J lost 6, with 21 bases in between. This CDR3 has 15 amino acids. The CDR3 is CATKKSTGFAGELFF. As DNA, the CDR3 is TGTGCCACCAAAAAATCTACAGGGTTTGCCGGGGAGCTGTTTTTT. The full variable domain, rest sourced from reference TRBV28 and TRBJ2-2, is DVKVTQSSRYLVKRTGEKVFLECVQDMDHENMFWYRQDPGLGLRLIYFSYDVKMKEKGDIPEGYSVSREKKERFSLILESASTNQTSMYLCATKKSTGFAGELFFGEGSRLTVL.

As regards this clone: This could be a read error, since a much larger clone is one nucleotide away. V and J are TRBV7-8 and TRBJ2-2, with a possible D match to TRBD2 (5 bases). The germline gives CDR1 SGHVS, CDR2 FQNEAQ. Between the trimmed V and J ends, which lost 3 bases and 0 bases, there was a span of 5 bases. CDR3 length equals 14 residues. The CDR3 sequence: CASSFGANTGELFF. DNA of the CDR3: TGTGCCAGCAGCTTCGGGGCGAACACCGGGGAGCTGTTTTTT.